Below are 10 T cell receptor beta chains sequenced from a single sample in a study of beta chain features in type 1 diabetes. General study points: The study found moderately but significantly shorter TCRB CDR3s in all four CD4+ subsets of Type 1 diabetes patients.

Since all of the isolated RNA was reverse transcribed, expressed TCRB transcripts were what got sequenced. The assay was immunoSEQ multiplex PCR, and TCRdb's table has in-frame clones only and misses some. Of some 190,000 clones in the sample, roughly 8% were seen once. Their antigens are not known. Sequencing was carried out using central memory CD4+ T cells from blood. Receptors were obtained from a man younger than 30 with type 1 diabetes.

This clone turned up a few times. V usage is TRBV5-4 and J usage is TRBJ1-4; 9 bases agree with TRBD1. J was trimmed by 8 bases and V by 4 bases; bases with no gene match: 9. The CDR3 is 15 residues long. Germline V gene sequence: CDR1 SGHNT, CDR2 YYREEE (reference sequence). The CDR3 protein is CASSPRTGEGEKLFF. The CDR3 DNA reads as TGTGCCAGCAGCCCCCGGACAGGGGAAGGGGAAAAACTGTTTTTT. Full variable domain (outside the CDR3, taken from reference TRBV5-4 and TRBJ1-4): ETGVTQSPTHLIKTRGQQVTLRCSSQSGHNTVSWYQQALGQGPQFIFQYYREEENGRGNFPPRFSGLQFPNYSSELNVNALELDDSALYLCASSPRTGEGEKLFFGSGTQLSVL.

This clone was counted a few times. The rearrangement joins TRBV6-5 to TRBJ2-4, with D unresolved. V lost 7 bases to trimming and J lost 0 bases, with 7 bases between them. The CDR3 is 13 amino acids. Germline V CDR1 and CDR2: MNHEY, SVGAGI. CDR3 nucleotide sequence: TGTGCCAGCAATGGCTTAGCCAAAAACATTCAGTACTTC. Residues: CASNGLAKNIQYF.

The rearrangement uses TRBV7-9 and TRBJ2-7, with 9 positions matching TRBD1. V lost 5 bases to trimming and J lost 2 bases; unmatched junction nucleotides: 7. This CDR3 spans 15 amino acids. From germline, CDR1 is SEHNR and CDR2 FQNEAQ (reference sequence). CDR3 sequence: CASSRGTGNPYEQYF. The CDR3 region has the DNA TGTGCCAGCAGCCGAGGGACAGGGAACCCCTACGAGCAGTACTTC.

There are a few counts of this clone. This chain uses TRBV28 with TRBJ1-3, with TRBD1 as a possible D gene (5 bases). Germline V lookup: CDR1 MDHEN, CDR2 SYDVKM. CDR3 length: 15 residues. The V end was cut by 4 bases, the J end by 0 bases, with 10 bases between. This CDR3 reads CASSYGTHSGNTIYF. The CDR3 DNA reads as TGTGCCAGCAGTTACGGGACTCACTCTGGAAACACCATATATTTT. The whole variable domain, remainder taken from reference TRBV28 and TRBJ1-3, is DVKVTQSSRYLVKRTGEKVFLECVQDMDHENMFWYRQDPGLGLRLIYFSYDVKMKEKGDIPEGYSVSREKKERFSLILESASTNQTSMYLCASSYGTHSGNTIYFGEGSWLTVV.

The CDR3 loop is CASSQGLARTGELFF. CDR3 coding DNA: TGTGCCAGCAGCCAGGGACTAGCCCGAACCGGGGAGCTGTTTTTT. This chain connects TRBV7-2 to TRBJ2-2; 9 bases line up with TRBD2. Trimming took 5 bases from V and 5 from J; bases not matched to a gene: 6. The V gene's germline CDR1 is SGHTA and CDR2 FQGNSA. This CDR3 contains 15 residues.

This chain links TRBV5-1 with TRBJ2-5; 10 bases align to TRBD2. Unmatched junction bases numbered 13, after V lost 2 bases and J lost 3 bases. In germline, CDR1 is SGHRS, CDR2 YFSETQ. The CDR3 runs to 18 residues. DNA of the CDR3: TGCGCCAGCAGCTTCTACAGGGGCCTAGCGGGAGTGGAAGAGACCCAGTACTTC. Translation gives CASSFYRGLAGVEETQYF.

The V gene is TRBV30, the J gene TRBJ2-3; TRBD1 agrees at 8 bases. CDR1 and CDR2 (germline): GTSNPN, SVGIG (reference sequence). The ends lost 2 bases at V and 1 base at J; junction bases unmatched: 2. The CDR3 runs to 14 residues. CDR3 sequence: CAWSPGQGTDTQYF. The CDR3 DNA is TGTGCCTGGAGTCCGGGACAGGGCACAGATACGCAGTATTTT.

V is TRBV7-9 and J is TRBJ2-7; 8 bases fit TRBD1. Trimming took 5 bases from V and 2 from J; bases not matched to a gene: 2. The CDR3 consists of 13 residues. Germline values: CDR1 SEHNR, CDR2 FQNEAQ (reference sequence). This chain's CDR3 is CASSRDRTYEQYF. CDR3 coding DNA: TGTGCCAGCAGCCGGGACAGGACCTACGAGCAGTACTTC. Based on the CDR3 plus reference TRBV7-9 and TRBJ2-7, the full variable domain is DTGVSQNPRHKITKRGQNVTFRCDPISEHNRLYWYRQTLGQGPEFLTYFQNEAQLEKSRLLSDRFSAERPKGSFSTLEIQRTEQGDSAMYLCASSRDRTYEQYFGPGTRLTVT.

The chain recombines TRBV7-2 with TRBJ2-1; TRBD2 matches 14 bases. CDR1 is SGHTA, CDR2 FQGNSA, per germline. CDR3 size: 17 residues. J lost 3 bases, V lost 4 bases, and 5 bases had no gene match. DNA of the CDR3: TGTGCCAGCAGCTCGACCGGACTAGCGGGAGGCTACAATGAGCAGTTCTTC. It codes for CASSSTGLAGGYNEQFF.

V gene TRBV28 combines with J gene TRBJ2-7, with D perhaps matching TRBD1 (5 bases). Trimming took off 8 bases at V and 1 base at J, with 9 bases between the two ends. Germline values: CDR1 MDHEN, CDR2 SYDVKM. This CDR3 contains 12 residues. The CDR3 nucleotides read TGTGCCAGCCATAGGGGTTCCTACGAGCAGTACTTC. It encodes CASHRGSYEQYF.